Sequencing of this T cell receptor beta chain was carried out in a study of identical twins. Study conclusions and caveats: Sequences that were beta out-of-frame showed weaker excess twin sharing.

Germline V CDR1 and CDR2: DFQATT, SNEGSKA (reference sequence). V lost 5 bases and J lost 4, with 12 bases in between. The CDR3 is 13 amino acids. This clonotype has ten or more counts. The antigen remains unidentified. From the 5' RACE reads, TCRdb called clonotypes with MiXCR, one entry per CDR3 protein. This table holds about 220,000 distinct CDR3 sequences, 7.5% found once. These sequences were also reported in another study, on yellow fever vaccine responses in identical twins.

The genes are TRBV20-1 and TRBJ2-1; possibly TRBD2 for D (5 bases). Source material: memory (CD45RO+) T cells sorted from blood. The TCR was taken from a woman aged 18-29 years in good health. CDR3 loop: CSAPLLGYNEQFF. DNA for the CDR3: TGCAGTGCTCCATTACTAGGTTACAATGAGCAGTTCTTC.